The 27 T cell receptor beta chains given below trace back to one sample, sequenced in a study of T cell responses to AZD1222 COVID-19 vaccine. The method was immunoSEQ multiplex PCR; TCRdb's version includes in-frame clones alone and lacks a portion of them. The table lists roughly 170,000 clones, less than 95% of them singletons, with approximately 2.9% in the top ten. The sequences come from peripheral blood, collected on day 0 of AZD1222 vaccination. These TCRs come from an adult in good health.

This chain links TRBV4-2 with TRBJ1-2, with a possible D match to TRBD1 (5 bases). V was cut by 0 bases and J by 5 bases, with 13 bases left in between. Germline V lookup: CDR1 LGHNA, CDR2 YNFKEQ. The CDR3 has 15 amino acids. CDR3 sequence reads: CASSQEAGQGYGYTF. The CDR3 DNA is TGTGCCAGCAGCCAAGAGGCTGGGCAGGGATATGGCTACACCTTC.

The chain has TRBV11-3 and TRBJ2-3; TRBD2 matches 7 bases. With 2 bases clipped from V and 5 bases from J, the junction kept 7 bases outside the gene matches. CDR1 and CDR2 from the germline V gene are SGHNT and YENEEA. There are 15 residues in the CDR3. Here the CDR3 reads CASSLRGGVKDTQYF. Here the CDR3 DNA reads TGTGCCAGCAGCTTAAGGGGAGGGGTGAAAGATACGCAGTATTTT.

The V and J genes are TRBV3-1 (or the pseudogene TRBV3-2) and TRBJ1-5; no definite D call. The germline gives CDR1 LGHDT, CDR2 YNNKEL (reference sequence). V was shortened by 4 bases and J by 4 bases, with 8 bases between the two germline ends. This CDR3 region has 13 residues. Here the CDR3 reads CASSPRVNQPQHF. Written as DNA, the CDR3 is TGTGCCAGCAGCCCTAGAGTTAATCAGCCCCAGCATTTT.

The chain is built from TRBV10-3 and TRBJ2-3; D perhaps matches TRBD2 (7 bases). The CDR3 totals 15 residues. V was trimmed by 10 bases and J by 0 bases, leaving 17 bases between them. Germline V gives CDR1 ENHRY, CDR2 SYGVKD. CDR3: CANGEGGGSTDTQYF. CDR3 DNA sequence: TGTGCCAACGGAGAAGGGGGGGGAAGCACAGATACGCAGTATTTT.

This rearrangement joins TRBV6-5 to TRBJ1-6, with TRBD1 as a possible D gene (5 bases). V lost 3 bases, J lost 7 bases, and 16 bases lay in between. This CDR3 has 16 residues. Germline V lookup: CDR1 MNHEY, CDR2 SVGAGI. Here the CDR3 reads CASSYLQGSGNSPLHF. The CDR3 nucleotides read TGTGCCAGCAGTTATCTTCAGGGATCGGGGAATTCACCCCTCCACTTT.

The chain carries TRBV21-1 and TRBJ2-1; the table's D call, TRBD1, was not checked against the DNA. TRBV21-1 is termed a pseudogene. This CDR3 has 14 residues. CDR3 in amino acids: CASNRTGGVNEQFF. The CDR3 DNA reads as TGTGCCAGCAACCGGACAGGGGGGGTTAATGAGCAGTTCTTC.

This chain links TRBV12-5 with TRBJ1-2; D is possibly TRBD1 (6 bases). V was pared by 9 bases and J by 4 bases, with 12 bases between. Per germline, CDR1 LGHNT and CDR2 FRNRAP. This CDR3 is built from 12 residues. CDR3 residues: CASEYRVYGYTF. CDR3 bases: TGTGCTAGCGAGTACAGGGTCTATGGCTACACCTTC.

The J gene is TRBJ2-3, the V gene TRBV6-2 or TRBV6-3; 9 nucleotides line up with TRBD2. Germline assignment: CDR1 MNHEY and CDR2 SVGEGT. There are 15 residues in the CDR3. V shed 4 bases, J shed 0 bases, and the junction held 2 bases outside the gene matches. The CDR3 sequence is CASSSAGGSTDTQYF. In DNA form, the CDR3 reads TGTGCCAGCAGTTCAGCGGGGGGTAGCACAGATACGCAGTATTTT.

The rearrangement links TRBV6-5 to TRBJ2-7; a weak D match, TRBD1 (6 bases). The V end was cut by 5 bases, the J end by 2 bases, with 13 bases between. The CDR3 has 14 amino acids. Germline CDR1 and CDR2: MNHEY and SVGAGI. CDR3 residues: CASSRTERTYEQYF. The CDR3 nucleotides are TGTGCCAGCAGTCGGACAGAGCGAACCTACGAGCAGTACTTC.

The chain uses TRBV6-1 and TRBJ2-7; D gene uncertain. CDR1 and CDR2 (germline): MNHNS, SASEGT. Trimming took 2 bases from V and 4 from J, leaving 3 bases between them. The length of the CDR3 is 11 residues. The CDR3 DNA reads TGTGCCAGCAGTGAAAGGTACGAGCAGTACTTC. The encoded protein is CASSERYEQYF.

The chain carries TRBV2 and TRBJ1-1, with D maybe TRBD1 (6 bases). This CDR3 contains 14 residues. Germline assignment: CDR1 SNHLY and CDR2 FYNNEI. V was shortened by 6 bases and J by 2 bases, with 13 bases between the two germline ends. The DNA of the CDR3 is TGTGCCAGCAGCGTCGGGGGGGCTAACACTGAAGCTTTCTTT. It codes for CASSVGGANTEAFF.

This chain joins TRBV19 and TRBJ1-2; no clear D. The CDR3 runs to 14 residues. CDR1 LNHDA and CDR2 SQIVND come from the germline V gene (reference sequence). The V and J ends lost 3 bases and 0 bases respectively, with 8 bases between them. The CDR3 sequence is CASSISHSNYGYTF. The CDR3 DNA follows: TGTGCCAGTAGTATCAGTCACTCTAACTATGGCTACACCTTC.

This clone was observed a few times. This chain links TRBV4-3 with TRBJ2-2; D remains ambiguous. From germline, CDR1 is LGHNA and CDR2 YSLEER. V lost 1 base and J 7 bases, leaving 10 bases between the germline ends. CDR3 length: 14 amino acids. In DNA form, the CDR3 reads TGCGCCAGCAGCCAAGGTTCAGCCGGCGGGGAGCTGTTTTTT. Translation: CASSQGSAGGELFF.

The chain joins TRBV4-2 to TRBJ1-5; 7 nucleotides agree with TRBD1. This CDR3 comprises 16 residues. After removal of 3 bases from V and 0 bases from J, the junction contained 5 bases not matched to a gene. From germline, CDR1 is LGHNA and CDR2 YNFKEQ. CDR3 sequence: CASSHADRDSNQPQHF. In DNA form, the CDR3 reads TGTGCCAGCAGCCACGCCGACAGGGATAGCAATCAGCCCCAGCATTTT.

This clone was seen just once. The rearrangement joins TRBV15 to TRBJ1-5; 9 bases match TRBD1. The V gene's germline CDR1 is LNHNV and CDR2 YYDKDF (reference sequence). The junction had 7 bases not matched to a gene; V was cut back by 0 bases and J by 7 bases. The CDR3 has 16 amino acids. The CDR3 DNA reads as TGTGCCACCAGCAGAGATCCCGGACAGGGGAAACAGCCCCAGCATTTT. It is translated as CATSRDPGQGKQPQHF. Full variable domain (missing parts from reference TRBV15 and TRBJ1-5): DAMVIQNPRYQVTQFGKPVTLSCSQTLNHNVMYWYQQKSSQAPKLLFHYYDKDFNNEADTPDNFQSRRPNTSFCFLDIRSPGLGDTAMYLCATSRDPGQGKQPQHFGDGTRLSIL.

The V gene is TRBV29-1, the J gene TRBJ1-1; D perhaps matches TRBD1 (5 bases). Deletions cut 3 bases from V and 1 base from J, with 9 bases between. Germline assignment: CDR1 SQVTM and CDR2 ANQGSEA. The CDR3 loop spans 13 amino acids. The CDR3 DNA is TGCAGCGTTGATGGGGCCCCGAACACTGAAGCTTTCTTT. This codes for CSVDGAPNTEAFF.

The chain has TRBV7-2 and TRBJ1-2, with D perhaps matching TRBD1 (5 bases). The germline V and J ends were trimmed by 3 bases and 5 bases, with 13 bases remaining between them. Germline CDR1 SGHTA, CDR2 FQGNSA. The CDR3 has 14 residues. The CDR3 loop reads CASSLSGAGYGYTF. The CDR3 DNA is TGTGCCAGCAGCTTGTCCGGGGCTGGGTATGGCTACACCTTC.

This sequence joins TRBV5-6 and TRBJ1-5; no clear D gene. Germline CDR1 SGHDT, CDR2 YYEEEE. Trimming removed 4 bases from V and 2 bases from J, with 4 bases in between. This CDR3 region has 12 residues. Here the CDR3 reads CASSGGNQPQHF. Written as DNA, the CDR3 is TGTGCCAGCAGCGGGGGCAATCAGCCCCAGCATTTT.

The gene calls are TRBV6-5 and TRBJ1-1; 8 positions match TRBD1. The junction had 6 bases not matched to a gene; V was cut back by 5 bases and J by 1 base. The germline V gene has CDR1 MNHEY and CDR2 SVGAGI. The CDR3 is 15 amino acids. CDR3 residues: CASSPSGTGNTEAFF. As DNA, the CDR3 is TGTGCCAGCAGTCCGTCCGGGACAGGGAACACTGAAGCTTTCTTT.

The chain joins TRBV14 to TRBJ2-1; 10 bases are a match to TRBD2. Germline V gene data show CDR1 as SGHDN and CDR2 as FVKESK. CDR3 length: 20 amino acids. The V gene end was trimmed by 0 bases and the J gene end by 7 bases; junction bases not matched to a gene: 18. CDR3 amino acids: CASSQEGTSGALGLRNEQFF. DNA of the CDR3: TGTGCCAGCAGCCAAGAAGGAACTAGCGGGGCCCTCGGACTTCGGAATGAGCAGTTCTTC.

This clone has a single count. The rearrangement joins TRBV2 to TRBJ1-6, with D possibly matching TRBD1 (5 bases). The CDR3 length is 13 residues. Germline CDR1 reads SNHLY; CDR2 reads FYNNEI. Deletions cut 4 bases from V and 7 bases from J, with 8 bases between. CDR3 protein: CASSGDGNSPLHF. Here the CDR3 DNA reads TGTGCCAGCAGTGGGGACGGGAATTCACCCCTCCACTTT.

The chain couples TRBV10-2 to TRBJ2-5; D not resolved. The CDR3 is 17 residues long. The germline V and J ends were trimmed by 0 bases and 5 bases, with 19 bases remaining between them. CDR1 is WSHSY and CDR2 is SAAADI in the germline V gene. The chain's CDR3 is CASSESWGSQPRETQYF. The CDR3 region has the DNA TGCGCCAGCAGTGAGTCTTGGGGTTCCCAACCGCGGGAGACCCAGTACTTC.

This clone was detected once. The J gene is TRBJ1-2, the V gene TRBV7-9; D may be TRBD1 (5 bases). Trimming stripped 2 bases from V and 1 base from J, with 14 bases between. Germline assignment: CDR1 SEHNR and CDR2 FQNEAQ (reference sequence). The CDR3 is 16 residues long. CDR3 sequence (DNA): TGTGCCAGCAGCTTAAGGCAGGGCCGGGATAACTATGGCTACACCTTC. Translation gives CASSLRQGRDNYGYTF.

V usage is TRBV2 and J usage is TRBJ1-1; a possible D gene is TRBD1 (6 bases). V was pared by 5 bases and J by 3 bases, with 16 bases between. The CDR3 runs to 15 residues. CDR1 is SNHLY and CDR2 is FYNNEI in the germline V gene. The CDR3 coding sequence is TGTGCCAGCAGTAAGCCCGGGACACCCGACACTGAAGCTTTCTTT. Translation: CASSKPGTPDTEAFF.

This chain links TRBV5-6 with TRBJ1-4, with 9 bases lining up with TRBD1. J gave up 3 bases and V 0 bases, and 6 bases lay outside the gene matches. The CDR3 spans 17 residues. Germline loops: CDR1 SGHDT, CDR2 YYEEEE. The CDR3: CASSLGTGVQANEKLFF. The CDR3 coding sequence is TGTGCCAGCAGCTTGGGGACAGGGGTTCAGGCTAATGAAAAACTGTTTTTT. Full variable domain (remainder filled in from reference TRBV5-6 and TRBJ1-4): DAGVTQSPTHLIKTRGQQVTLRCSPKSGHDTVSWYQQALGQGPQFIFQYYEEEERQRGNFPDRFSGHQFPNYSSELNVNALLLGDSALYLCASSLGTGVQANEKLFFGSGTQLSVL.

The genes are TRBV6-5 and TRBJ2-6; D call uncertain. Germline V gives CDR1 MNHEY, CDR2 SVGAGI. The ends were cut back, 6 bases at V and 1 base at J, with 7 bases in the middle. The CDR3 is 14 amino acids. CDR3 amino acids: CASRQLSGANVLTF. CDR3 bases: TGTGCCAGCAGACAACTGTCTGGGGCCAACGTCCTGACTTTC.

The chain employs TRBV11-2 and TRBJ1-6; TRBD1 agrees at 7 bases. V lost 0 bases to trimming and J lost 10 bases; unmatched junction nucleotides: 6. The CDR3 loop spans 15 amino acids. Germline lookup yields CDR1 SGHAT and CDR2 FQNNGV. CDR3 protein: CASSLESGQLSPLHF. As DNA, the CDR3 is TGTGCCAGCAGCTTAGAATCGGGACAGCTATCACCCCTCCACTTT.